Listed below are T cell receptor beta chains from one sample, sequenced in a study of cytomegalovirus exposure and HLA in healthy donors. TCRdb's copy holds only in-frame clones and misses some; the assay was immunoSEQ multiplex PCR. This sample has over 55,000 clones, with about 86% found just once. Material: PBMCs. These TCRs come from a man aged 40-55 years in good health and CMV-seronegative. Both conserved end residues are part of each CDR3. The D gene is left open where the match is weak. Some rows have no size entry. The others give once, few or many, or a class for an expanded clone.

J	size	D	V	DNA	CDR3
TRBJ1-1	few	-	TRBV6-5	TGTGCCAGCAGCGGTTACAGGGTGGAGAACACTGAAGCTTTCTTT	CASSGYRVENTEAFF
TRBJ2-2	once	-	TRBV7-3	TGTGCCAGCAGCTCCACGACAGTTCCCGGGGAGCTGTTTTTT	CASSSTTVPGELFF
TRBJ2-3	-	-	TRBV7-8	TGTGCCAGCAGCGACAGGTCAGATACGCAGTATTTT	CASSDRSDTQYF
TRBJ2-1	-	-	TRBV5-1	TGCGCCAGCAGCCCAAGCATACTCGACAATGAGCAGTTCTTC	CASSPSILDNEQFF
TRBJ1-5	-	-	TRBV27	TGTGCCAGCAGGTCTGGGGGCTGGGTAGCTCAGCCCCAGCATTTT	CASRSGGWVAQPQHF
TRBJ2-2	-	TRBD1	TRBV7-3	TGTGCCAGCAGTCCCCAAGCCGGGACAGGGGCTACCGGGGAGCTGTTTTTT	CASSPQAGTGATGELFF
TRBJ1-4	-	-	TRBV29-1	TGCAGCGTTGTGGACAGTGATGAAAAACTGTTTTTT	CSVVDSDEKLFF
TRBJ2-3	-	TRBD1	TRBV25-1	TGTGCCAGCAGTGAATCCGGCAGGGGGACAGATACGCAGTATTTT	CASSESGRGTDTQYF
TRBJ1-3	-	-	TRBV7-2	TGTGCCAGCAGCTTAGGGGAGGTTGTCTCTGGAAACACCATATATTTT	CASSLGEVVSGNTIYF
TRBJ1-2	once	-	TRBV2	TGTGCCAGCAGTGACCATCCAATCTATGGCTACACCTTC	CASSDHPIYGYTF
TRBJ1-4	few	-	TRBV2	TGTGCCAGCACCCGTCAGATAAATGAAAAACTGTTTTTT	CASTRQINEKLFF
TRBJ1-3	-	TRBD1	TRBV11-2	TGTGCCAGCAGGCCTATGACAGGGTCCGGAAACACCATATATTTT	CASRPMTGSGNTIYF
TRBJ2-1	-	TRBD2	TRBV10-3	TGTGCCATCAGTGCGGGACTAGCGGGGGGTGACAATGAGCAGTTCTTC	CAISAGLAGGDNEQFF
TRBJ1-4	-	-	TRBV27	TGTGCCAGCAGTTTACCCAGGGTTACAGAAGAAAAACTGTTTTTT	CASSLPRVTEEKLFF
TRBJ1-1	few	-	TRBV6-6	TGTGCCAGCAGCAACAGGCAAAGCATGAACACTGAAGCTTTCTTT	CASSNRQSMNTEAFF
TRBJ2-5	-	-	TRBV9	TGTGCCAGCAGCGTAGCTGGCAGACAAGAGACCCAGTACTTC	CASSVAGRQETQYF
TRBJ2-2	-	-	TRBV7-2	TGTGCCAGCAGCTTAAGTTCTACAGGGCGATACGGGGAGCTGTTTTTT	CASSLSSTGRYGELFF
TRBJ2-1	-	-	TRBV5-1	TGCGCCAGCAGCTTGGAGGGGATCCCCTACAATGAGCAGTTCTTC	CASSLEGIPYNEQFF
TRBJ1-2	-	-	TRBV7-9	TGTGCCAGCAGCTTTTCAGACTATGGCTACACCTTC	CASSFSDYGYTF
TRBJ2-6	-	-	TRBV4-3	TGCGCCAGCAGCCAAGATAGTTCGGGTGGGGCCAACGTCCTGACTTTC	CASSQDSSGGANVLTF
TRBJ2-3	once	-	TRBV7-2	TGTGCCACAGGAAATCCCCCAGATACGCAGTATTTT	CATGNPPDTQYF
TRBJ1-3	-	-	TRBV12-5	TGTGCTAGTGGTTTGGTACCCTTTACCATAACTCCTGGAAACACCATATATTTT	CASGLVPFTITPGNTIYF
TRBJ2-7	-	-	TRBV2	TGTGCCAGCAGACAGTCTGCCTCGGACGAGCAGTACTTC	CASRQSASDEQYF
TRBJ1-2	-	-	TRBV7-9	TGTGCCAGCAGCTTCTTAGAAGAGGGCTACACCTTC	CASSFLEEGYTF
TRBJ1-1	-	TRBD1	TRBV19	TGTGCCAGTAGTATAGATGAGGGGGCGGAGGATGAAGCTTTCTTT	CASSIDEGAEDEAFF
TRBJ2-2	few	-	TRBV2	TGTGCCAGCAGCGTCAGGATCACCGGGGAGCTGTTTTTT	CASSVRITGELFF
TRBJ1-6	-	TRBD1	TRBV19	TGTGCCAGTAGCGGGTTCATCGGGACAGTGAATTCACCCCTCCACTTT	CASSGFIGTVNSPLHF
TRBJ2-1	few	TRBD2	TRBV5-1	TGCGCCAGCAGCTTGGATCCGGGACTACCAAACAATGAGCAGTTCTTC	CASSLDPGLPNNEQFF
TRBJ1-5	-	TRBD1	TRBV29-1	TGCAGCGTATCCGAGGGGGCGAGTCAGCCCCAGCATTTT	CSVSEGASQPQHF
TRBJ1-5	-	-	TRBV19	TGTGCCAGTAGTATTTCCCTATCACAGCCCCAGCATTTT	CASSISLSQPQHF
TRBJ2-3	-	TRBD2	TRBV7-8	TGTGCCAGCAGCTTATCCAGGACTAGCCCAGATACGCAGTATTTT	CASSLSRTSPDTQYF
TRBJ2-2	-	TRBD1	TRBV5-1	TGCGCCAGCAGCAAACTCGGGACAGGGGGCGTTATCCCGGGAACCGGGGAGCTGTTTTTT	CASSKLGTGGVIPGTGELFF
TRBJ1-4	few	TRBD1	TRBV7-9	TGTGCCAGCAGCTTATACAGGGGTAATGAAAAACTGTTTTTT	CASSLYRGNEKLFF
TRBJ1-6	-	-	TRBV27	TGTGCCAGCAGTTTTGGACATCTACCGAATTCACCCCTCCACTTT	CASSFGHLPNSPLHF
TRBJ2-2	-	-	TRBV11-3	TGTGCCAGCAGCCCCCCGGTCGGGGAGCTGTTTTTT	CASSPPVGELFF
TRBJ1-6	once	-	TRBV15	TGTGCCACCAGCAGAGGTACAGGGATGAATTCACCCCTCCACTTT	CATSRGTGMNSPLHF
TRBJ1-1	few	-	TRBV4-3	TGCGCCAGCAGCCAAGCGCTTAGGGGGTTGAACACTGAAGCTTTCTTT	CASSQALRGLNTEAFF
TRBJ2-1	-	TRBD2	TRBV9	TGTGCCAGCAGCGCCCATAGCGGGGGGGGATACAATGAGCAGTTCTTC	CASSAHSGGGYNEQFF
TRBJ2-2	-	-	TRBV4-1	TGCGCCAGCAGCCAAGAAGAAGGGGGTGCGGCAGGGGACGGGGAGCTGTTTTTT	CASSQEEGGAAGDGELFF
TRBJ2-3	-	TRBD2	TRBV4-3	TGCGCCAGCAGCCAAGATCTAGCGGGGGGGGATACGCAGTATTTT	CASSQDLAGGDTQYF
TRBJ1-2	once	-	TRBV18	TGTGCCAGCTCACCACTTGACAAGAGTAACTATGGCTACACCTTC	CASSPLDKSNYGYTF
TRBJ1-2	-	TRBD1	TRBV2	TGTGCCAGCAGTGAAGCTGAGGGCAGGGGGGGCTACACCTTC	CASSEAEGRGGYTF
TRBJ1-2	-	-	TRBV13	TGTGCCAGCAGAACAACAGGGATTATAGATGGCTACACCTTC	CASRTTGIIDGYTF
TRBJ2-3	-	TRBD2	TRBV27	TGTGCCAGCAGTTTAATTGGCGGGGGATACACAGATACGCAGTATTTT	CASSLIGGGYTDTQYF
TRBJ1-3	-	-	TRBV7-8	TGTGCCAGCAGCCTAATCGCGACAGCCCTCTCTGGAAACACCATATATTTT	CASSLIATALSGNTIYF